Listed below are T cell receptor beta chains from one sample, sequenced in a study of control samples from healthy donors and cancer patients. Data came from immunoSEQ multiplex PCR; TCRdb stores just in-frame clones and leaves some out. This repertoire shows some 100,000 clones, around three quarters found once; its top ten account for 10%. Input material: blood. Receptor source: a woman aged 30 to 39 in good health. Both conserved end residues are part of each CDR3. A D gene is named only where the DNA matches it firmly.

CASSLKMNTEAFF,TGTGCCAGCAGTTTAAAAATGAACACTGAAGCTTTCTTT,NA,TRBJ1-1,TRBV12-3/TRBV12-4
CASSDNRGGGYTF,TGTGCCAGCAGTGACAACAGGGGTGGTGGCTACACCTTC,TRBD1,TRBJ1-2,TRBV6-4
CAWSMPGQGNYGYTF,TGTGCCTGGAGTATGCCGGGACAGGGGAACTATGGCTACACCTTC,TRBD1,TRBJ1-2,TRBV30
CAISEDRNTEAFF,TGTGCCATCAGTGAGGACAGGAACACTGAAGCTTTCTTT,NA,TRBJ1-1,TRBV10-3
CASSQKGDQPQHF,TGTGCCAGCAGCCAAAAGGGGGATCAGCCCCAGCATTTT,NA,TRBJ1-5,TRBV4-2
CASSYQGANEKLFF,TGCGCCAGCAGCTATCAGGGGGCTAATGAAAAACTGTTTTTT,TRBD1,TRBJ1-4,TRBV5-1
CASSRLGEQYF,TGTGCCAGCAGCAGATTGGGAGAGCAGTACTTC,NA,TRBJ2-7,TRBV27
CASERAGESTDTQYF,TGTGCCAGCGAACGAGCGGGGGAGAGCACAGATACGCAGTATTTT,TRBD2,TRBJ2-3,TRBV7-8
CASSADLTYEQYF,TGTGCCAGCAGCGCCGACTTGACCTACGAGCAGTACTTC,NA,TRBJ2-7,TRBV3-1/TRBV3-2
CATSSPRRGDTQYF,TGTGCCACCAGCAGTCCCCGACGGGGAGATACGCAGTATTTT,NA,TRBJ2-3,TRBV15
CASSLLAEKETQYF,TGTGCCAGCAGCTTACTAGCGGAGAAAGAGACCCAGTACTTC,TRBD2,TRBJ2-5,TRBV5-6
CASTPRQRNTIYF,TGTGCCAGCACCCCGAGACAGAGAAACACCATATATTTT,NA,TRBJ1-3,TRBV6-6
CAWRFDRAATEAFF,TGTGCCTGGAGATTCGACAGGGCCGCGACTGAAGCTTTCTTT,TRBD1,TRBJ1-1,TRBV30
CASSVATGGETQYF,TGTGCCAGCAGCGTAGCTACAGGGGGAGAGACCCAGTACTTC,TRBD1,TRBJ2-5,TRBV9
CASSKGASTDTQYF,TGTGCCAGCAGCAAGGGGGCGAGCACAGATACGCAGTATTTT,NA,TRBJ2-3,TRBV21-1
CASSYYRPSGETQYF,TGTGCCAGCAGTTACTATAGGCCTAGCGGGGAGACCCAGTACTTC,TRBD2,TRBJ2-5,TRBV6-5
CASVSGGAGYEQYF,TGTGCCAGCGTTAGCGGGGGGGCCGGGTACGAGCAGTACTTC,TRBD2,TRBJ2-7,TRBV3-1/TRBV3-2
CASRDRSDTQYF,TGTGCCAGCAGGGACCGATCGGATACGCAGTATTTT,NA,TRBJ2-3,TRBV7-9
CASSESNWGGGYTF,TGTGCCAGCAGTGAATCTAACTGGGGAGGTGGCTACACCTTC,NA,TRBJ1-2,TRBV25-1
CSVADGIYGYTF,TGCAGCGTTGCTGACGGAATCTATGGCTACACCTTC,NA,TRBJ1-2,TRBV29-1
CSARVMGEQYF,TGCAGTGCTAGGGTCATGGGGGAGCAGTACTTC,NA,TRBJ2-7,TRBV20-1
CASGLTGGESEAFF,TGTGCTAGTGGTTTGACGGGGGGAGAATCTGAAGCTTTCTTT,NA,TRBJ1-1,TRBV12-5
CASSLVPGLNSPLHF,TGTGCCAGCAGCTTAGTTCCGGGCCTAAATTCACCCCTCCACTTT,NA,TRBJ1-6,TRBV7-2
CAISESRGAYEQYF,TGTGCCATCAGTGAGTCGCGGGGGGCCTACGAGCAGTACTTC,TRBD2,TRBJ2-7,TRBV10-3
CASSGTGVLFNSPLHF,TGTGCCAGTTCGGGGACAGGGGTCCTCTTCAATTCACCCCTCCACTTT,TRBD1,TRBJ1-6,TRBV19
CASSSGQADEQYF,TGTGCCAGCTCATCCGGACAGGCAGACGAGCAGTACTTC,TRBD1,TRBJ2-7,TRBV18
CASSDGGYWRLQTYEQYF,TGTGCCAGCAGTGATGGTGGGTATTGGAGGCTTCAGACCTACGAGCAGTACTTC,NA,TRBJ2-7,TRBV2
CASSDPTSGGSGTDTQYF,TGTGCCAGCAGCGATCCGACTAGCGGGGGGAGTGGCACAGATACGCAGTATTTT,TRBD2,TRBJ2-3,TRBV7-3
CATSRGSLTGNYGYTF,TGTGCCACCAGCAGGGGTTCGCTGACAGGGAACTATGGCTACACCTTC,TRBD1,TRBJ1-2,TRBV15
CASSEARRGGGETQYF,TGTGCCAGCAGTGAAGCGAGGCGGGGGGGAGGTGAGACCCAGTACTTC,TRBD2,TRBJ2-5,TRBV2